This paragraph covers one T cell receptor (beta chain) sequence. The source of the sample is a study of T cell changes during pregnancy in multiple sclerosis. Germline V gene lookup returns CDR1 MGHDK and CDR2 SYGVNS. The ends lost 4 bases at V and 0 bases at J; junction bases unmatched: 6. The CDR3 is 17 residues long. Assay used: immunoSEQ multiplex PCR; TCRdb lists only in-frame clones, some missing. The sample holds tens of thousands of clones; more than 85% are singletons and the top ten take 1.5% to 2%. The sequence came from a female donor in good health, enrolled as a control in a pregnancy study. The source material was peripheral blood, sampled in the first trimester of pregnancy. The chain is built from TRBV25-1 and TRBJ2-1; 10 nucleotides match TRBD2. CDR3 region: CASSALAGGLSYNEQFF. The CDR3 DNA sequence: TGTGCCAGCAGTGCCTTAGCGGGGGGCCTCTCCTACAATGAGCAGTTCTTC. The variable domain in full, with the rest retrieved from reference TRBV25-1 and TRBJ2-1, is EADIYQTPRYLVIGTGKKITLECSQTMGHDKMYWYQQDPGMELHLIHYSYGVNSTEKGDLSSESTVSRIRTEHFPLTLESARPSHTSQYLCASSALAGGLSYNEQFFGPGTRLTVL.